The 2 T cell receptor beta chains in this list originate from one sample, sequenced in a study of cytomegalovirus exposure and HLA in healthy donors. PCR primers comprised 60 Vbeta and 13 Jbeta primers. Produced via immunoSEQ multiplex PCR; TCRdb's table is partial and in-frame only. Of about 98,000 clones listed, approximately 78% are singletons. The sample consisted of PBMCs. The receptors stem from a man aged 35-49 years in good health and CMV-seronegative.

CDR3 protein: CASNPRRGMNTEAFF. As DNA, the CDR3 is TGTGCCAGCAATCCGAGGAGGGGAATGAACACTGAAGCTTTCTTT. This chain joins TRBV6-5 and TRBJ1-1, with a tentative D call TRBD1 (5 bases). The CDR3 is 15 residues long. The ends were cut back, 7 bases at V and 0 bases at J, with 15 bases in the middle. The V gene's germline CDR1 is MNHEY and CDR2 SVGAGI.

This clone came up once. The V call is TRBV5-1, the J call TRBJ2-7; TRBD2 matches at 12 bases. The CDR3 extends over 16 amino acids. CDR1 SGHRS and CDR2 YFSETQ come from the germline V gene. After removal of 4 bases from V and 3 bases from J, the junction contained 8 bases not matched to a gene. CDR3 residues: CASSRNGLAGNYEQYF. The DNA for the CDR3 is TGCGCCAGCAGCCGCAACGGACTAGCGGGGAACTACGAGCAGTACTTC.